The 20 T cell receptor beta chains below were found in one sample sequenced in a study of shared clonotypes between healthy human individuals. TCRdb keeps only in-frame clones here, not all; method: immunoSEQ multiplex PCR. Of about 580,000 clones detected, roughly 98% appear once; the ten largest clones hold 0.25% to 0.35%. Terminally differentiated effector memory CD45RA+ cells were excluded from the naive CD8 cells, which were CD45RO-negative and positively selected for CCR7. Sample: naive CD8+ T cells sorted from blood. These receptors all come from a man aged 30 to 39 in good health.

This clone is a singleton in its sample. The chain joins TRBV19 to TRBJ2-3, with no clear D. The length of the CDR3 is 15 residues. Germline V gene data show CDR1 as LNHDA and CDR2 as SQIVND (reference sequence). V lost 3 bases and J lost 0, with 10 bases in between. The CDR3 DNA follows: TGTGCCAGTAGTATTGGAACGGGCAGCACAGATACGCAGTATTTT. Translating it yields CASSIGTGSTDTQYF.

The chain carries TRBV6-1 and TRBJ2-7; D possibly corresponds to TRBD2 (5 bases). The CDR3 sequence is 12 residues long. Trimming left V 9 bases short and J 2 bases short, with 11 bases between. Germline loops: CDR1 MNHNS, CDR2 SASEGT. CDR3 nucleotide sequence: TGTGCCAGTCCGGGATTTGCCTACGAGCAGTACTTC. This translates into CASPGFAYEQYF.

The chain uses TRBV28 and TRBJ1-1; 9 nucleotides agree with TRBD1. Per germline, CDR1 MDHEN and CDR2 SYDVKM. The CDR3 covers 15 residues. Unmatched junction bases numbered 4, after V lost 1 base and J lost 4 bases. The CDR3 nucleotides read TGTGCCAGCAGTTTATACAGGGGGCGTCCCACTGAAGCTTTCTTT. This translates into CASSLYRGRPTEAFF.

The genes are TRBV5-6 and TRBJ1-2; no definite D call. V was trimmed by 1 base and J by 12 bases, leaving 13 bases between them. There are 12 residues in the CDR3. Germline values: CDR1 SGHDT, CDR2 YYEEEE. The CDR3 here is CASSLTEWEHTF. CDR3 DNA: TGTGCCAGCAGCTTGACGGAGTGGGAACACACCTTC.

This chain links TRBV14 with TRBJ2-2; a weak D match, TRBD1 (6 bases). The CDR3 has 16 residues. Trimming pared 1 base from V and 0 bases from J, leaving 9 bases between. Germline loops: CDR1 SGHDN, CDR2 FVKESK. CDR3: CASSQVRGTNTGELFF. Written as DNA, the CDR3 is TGTGCCAGCAGCCAAGTCAGGGGCACGAACACCGGGGAGCTGTTTTTT.

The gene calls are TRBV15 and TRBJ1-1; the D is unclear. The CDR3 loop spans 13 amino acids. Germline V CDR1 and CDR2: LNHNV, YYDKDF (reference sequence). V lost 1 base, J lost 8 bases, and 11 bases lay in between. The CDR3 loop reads CATSRVGLTEAFF. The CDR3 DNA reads TGTGCCACCAGCAGAGTAGGTCTTACAGAAGCTTTCTTT. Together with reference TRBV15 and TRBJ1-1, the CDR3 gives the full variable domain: DAMVIQNPRYQVTQFGKPVTLSCSQTLNHNVMYWYQQKSSQAPKLLFHYYDKDFNNEADTPDNFQSRRPNTSFCFLDIRSPGLGDTAMYLCATSRVGLTEAFFGQGTRLTVV.

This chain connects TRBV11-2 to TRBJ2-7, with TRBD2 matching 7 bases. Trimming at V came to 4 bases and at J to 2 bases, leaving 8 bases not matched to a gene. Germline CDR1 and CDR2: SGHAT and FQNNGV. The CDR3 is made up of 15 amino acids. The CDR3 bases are TGTGCCAGCAGCTCGACGGGGGGTCTAGCCTACGAGCAGTACTTC. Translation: CASSSTGGLAYEQYF.

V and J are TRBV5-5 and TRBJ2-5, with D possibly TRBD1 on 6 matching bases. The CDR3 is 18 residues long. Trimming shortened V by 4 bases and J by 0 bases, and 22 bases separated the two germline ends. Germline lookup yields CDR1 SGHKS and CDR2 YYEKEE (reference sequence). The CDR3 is CASSTGTSVRINQETQYF. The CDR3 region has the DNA TGTGCCAGCAGCACGGGGACAAGCGTTAGAATCAACCAAGAGACCCAGTACTTC.

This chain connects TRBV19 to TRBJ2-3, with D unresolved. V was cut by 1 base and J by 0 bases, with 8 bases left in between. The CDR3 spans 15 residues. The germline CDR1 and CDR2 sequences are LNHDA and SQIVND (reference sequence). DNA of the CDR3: TGTGCCAGTAGTATAGCGGTTGTTAGCACAGATACGCAGTATTTT. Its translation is CASSIAVVSTDTQYF.

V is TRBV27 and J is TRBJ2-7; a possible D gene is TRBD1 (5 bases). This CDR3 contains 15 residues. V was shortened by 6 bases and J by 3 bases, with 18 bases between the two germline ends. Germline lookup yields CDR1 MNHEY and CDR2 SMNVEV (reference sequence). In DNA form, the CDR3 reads TGTGCCAGCAGCCCAGGACACTTTCCATACTACGAGCAGTACTTC. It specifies CASSPGHFPYYEQYF.

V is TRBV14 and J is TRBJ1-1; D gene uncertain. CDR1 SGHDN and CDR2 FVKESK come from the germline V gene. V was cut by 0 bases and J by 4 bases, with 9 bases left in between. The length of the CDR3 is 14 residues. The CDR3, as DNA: TGTGCCAGCAGCCAAGATTGGGCGGGCACTGAAGCTTTCTTT. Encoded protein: CASSQDWAGTEAFF.

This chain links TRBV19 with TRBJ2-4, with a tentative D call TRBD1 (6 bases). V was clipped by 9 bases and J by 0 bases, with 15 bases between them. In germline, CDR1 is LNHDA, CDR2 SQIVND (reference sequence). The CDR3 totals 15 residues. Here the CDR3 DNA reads TGTGCCAGCACATACAGGGTTCTAGCCAAAAACATTCAGTACTTC. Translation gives CASTYRVLAKNIQYF. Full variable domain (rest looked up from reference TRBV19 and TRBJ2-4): DGGITQSPKYLFRKEGQNVTLSCEQNLNHDAMYWYRQDPGQGLRLIYYSQIVNDFQKGDIAEGYSVSREKKESFPLTVTSAQKNPTAFYLCASTYRVLAKNIQYFGAGTRLSVL.

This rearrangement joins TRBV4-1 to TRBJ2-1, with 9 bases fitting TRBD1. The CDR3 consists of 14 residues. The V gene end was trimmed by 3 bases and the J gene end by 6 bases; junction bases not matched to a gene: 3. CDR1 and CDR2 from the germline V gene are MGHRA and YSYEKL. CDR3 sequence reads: CASSHGQGSNEQFF. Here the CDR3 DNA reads TGCGCCAGCAGCCATGGACAGGGGAGCAATGAGCAGTTCTTC.

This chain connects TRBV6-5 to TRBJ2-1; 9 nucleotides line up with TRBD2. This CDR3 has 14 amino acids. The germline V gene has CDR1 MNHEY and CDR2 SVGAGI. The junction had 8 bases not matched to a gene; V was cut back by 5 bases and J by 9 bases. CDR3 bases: TGTGCCAGCAGTATGGTAGCGGGAGAGCGTGAGCAGTTCTTC. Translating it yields CASSMVAGEREQFF.

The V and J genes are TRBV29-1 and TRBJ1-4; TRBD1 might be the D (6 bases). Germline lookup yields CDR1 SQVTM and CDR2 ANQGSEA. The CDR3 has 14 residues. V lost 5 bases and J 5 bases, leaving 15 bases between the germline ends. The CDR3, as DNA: TGCAGCGTTTTACAGGGACGAACGAATGAAAAACTGTTTTTT. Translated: CSVLQGRTNEKLFF.

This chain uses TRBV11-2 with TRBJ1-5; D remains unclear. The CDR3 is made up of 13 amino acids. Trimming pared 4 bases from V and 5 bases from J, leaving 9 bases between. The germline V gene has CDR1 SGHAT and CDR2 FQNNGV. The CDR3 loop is CASSSEAYQPQHF. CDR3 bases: TGTGCCAGCAGCTCCGAAGCCTATCAGCCCCAGCATTTT.

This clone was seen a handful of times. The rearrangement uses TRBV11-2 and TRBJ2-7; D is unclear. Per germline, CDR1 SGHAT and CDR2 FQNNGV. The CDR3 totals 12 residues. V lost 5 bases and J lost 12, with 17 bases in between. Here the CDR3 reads CASSPHTASRYF. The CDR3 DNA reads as TGTGCCAGCAGCCCTCATACAGCTTCTAGGTACTTC.

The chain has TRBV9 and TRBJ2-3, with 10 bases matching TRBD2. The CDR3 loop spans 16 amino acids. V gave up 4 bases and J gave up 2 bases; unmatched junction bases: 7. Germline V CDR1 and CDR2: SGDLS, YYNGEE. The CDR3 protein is CASSSSGLADTDTQYF. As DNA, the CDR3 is TGTGCCAGCAGCTCTTCCGGACTAGCGGACACAGATACGCAGTATTTT.

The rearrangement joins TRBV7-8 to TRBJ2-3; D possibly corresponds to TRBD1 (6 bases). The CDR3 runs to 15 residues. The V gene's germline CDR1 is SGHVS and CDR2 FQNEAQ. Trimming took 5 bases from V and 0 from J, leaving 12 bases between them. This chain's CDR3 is CASSQGIPSTDTQYF. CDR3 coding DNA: TGTGCCAGCAGCCAGGGGATCCCTAGCACAGATACGCAGTATTTT.

Written as DNA, the CDR3 is TGCGCCAGCAGCTTGGGTGCGACCGGGGAGCTGTTTTTT. Amino acids: CASSLGATGELFF. This chain connects TRBV5-1 to TRBJ2-2; the D is unclear. The length of the CDR3 is 13 residues. V was trimmed by 0 bases and J by 5 bases, leaving 5 bases between them. The germline V gene has CDR1 SGHRS and CDR2 YFSETQ.